A single sample gave rise to the 17 T cell receptor beta chains below, sequenced in a study of long-term antiretroviral therapy in people with HIV. Sequencing relied on immunoSEQ assay v3.0, run at survey level. The assay was immunoSEQ multiplex PCR, and TCRdb's table has in-frame clones only and misses some. The table lists about 19,000 clones, roughly 87% of them singletons. The input for sequencing was unsorted PBMCs, taken 2.1 years after starting antiretroviral therapy. These TCRs come from a man in his late teens or twenties with HIV.

The chain couples TRBV14 to TRBJ2-7; D might be TRBD2 (5 bases). Trimming cost V 1 base and J 5 bases, with 12 bases left between them. Germline V gene sequence: CDR1 SGHDN, CDR2 FVKESK. The CDR3 has 14 residues. In DNA form, the CDR3 reads TGTGCCAGCAGCCAAGGAGGGATGGGGAACGAGCAGTACTTC. It translates to CASSQGGMGNEQYF.

On this clone: Other nucleotide sequences in the sample specify the same CDR3. This chain connects TRBV5-5 to TRBJ1-1; D unclear. CDR3 length: 13 amino acids. The V gene's germline CDR1 is SGHKS and CDR2 YYEKEE (reference sequence). V was trimmed by 0 bases and J by 0 bases, leaving 3 bases between them. This CDR3 reads CASSLGVNTEAFF. CDR3 nucleotide sequence: TGTGCCAGCAGCTTGGGTGTGAACACTGAAGCTTTCTTT.

This chain joins TRBV9 and TRBJ2-5; 9 bases map to TRBD1. The J call is uncertain, as TRBJ2-7 better fits the DNA end. The germline V gene has CDR1 SGDLS and CDR2 YYNGEE. This CDR3 spans 18 amino acids. CDR3 residues: CASSAGTGIPDPSYEQYF. The CDR3 DNA reads TGTGCCAGCAGCGCCGGGACAGGGATCCCTGATCCTTCCTACGAGCAGTACTTC.

The chain employs TRBV27 and TRBJ2-7, with TRBD2 identical over 12 bases. The length of the CDR3 is 14 residues. Germline CDR1 MNHEY, CDR2 SMNVEV (reference sequence). Losses at the gene ends were 3 bases for V and 7 bases for J; bases not matched to a gene: 4. The CDR3 loop is CASSLTSGSGEQYF. CDR3 bases: TGTGCCAGCAGTTTGACTAGCGGGAGTGGTGAGCAGTACTTC.

The chain has TRBV9 and TRBJ1-2; 7 bases line up with TRBD1. This CDR3 region has 15 residues. The V gene end was trimmed by 4 bases and the J gene end by 2 bases; junction bases not matched to a gene: 8. The germline gives CDR1 SGDLS, CDR2 YYNGEE. The CDR3 sequence: CASSRRTGENYGYTF. The CDR3 DNA reads TGTGCCAGCAGCAGGCGGACAGGAGAAAACTATGGCTACACCTTC.

This chain's CDR3 is CASRGLPYEQYF. CDR3 bases: TGTGCCAGCAGGGGACTTCCCTACGAGCAGTACTTC. The J gene is TRBJ2-7, the V gene TRBV19; D is perhaps TRBD1 or TRBD2 (6 bases each). This CDR3 spans 12 amino acids. Trimming shortened V by 9 bases and J by 2 bases, and 11 bases separated the two germline ends. Germline V gene lookup returns CDR1 LNHDA and CDR2 SQIVND (reference sequence).

The chain employs TRBV4-2 and TRBJ1-2; D not resolved. CDR3 length: 16 amino acids. The germline gives CDR1 LGHNA, CDR2 YNFKEQ. Trimming took 0 bases from V and 0 from J, leaving 11 bases between them. CDR3 nucleotides: TGTGCCAGCAGCCAAGAGGATGCAGTAGCTAACTATGGCTACACCTTC. Translating gives CASSQEDAVANYGYTF.

This chain joins TRBV19 and TRBJ2-2; D gene uncertain. Per the germline V gene, CDR1 is LNHDA and CDR2 is SQIVND (reference sequence). V lost 3 bases to trimming and J lost 0 bases, with 5 bases between them. The CDR3 sequence is 14 residues long. For the CDR3, the DNA is TGTGCCAGTAGTATCATTCCGAACACCGGGGAGCTGTTTTTT. It specifies CASSIIPNTGELFF.

The rearrangement joins TRBV28 to TRBJ1-3, with a weak D call TRBD1 (6 bases). V lost 5 bases to trimming and J lost 3 bases, with 14 bases between them. This CDR3 spans 15 amino acids. The V gene's germline CDR1 is MDHEN and CDR2 SYDVKM. The DNA for the CDR3 is TGTGCCAGCAGTCCCCGCGGGGGCGGTGGAAACACCATATATTTT. This encodes CASSPRGGGGNTIYF.

The chain employs TRBV5-4 and TRBJ2-7; D perhaps matches TRBD2 (6 bases). V was pared by 2 bases and J by 6 bases, with 15 bases between. Germline loops: CDR1 SGHNT, CDR2 YYREEE (reference sequence). This CDR3 has 14 residues. CDR3 in amino acids: CASSLPRAGLEQYF. CDR3 in DNA: TGTGCCAGCAGCTTACCCAGAGCGGGTCTCGAGCAGTACTTC.

The gene calls are TRBV6-5 and TRBJ2-1, with TRBD2 matching over 14 bases. CDR1 is MNHEY and CDR2 is SVGAGI in the germline V gene. CDR3 length: 14 residues. V trimming: 4 bases; J trimming: 8 bases; junction bases outside the gene matches: 1. In DNA, the CDR3 is TGTGCCAGCAGTTCGGGACTAGCGGGAGATGAGCAGTTCTTC. As protein: CASSSGLAGDEQFF.

CDR3 coding DNA: TGTGCCAGCACCCTAGGCGAAAAACTGTTTTTT. Encoded protein: CASTLGEKLFF. This chain links TRBV7-9 with TRBJ1-4; no firm D call. Trimming removed 7 bases from V and 8 bases from J, with 8 bases in between. Germline loops: CDR1 SEHNR, CDR2 FQNEAQ (reference sequence). CDR3 length: 11 residues.

This clone was found a few times. This chain joins TRBV27 and TRBJ2-7; 8 bases match TRBD2. Germline V CDR1 and CDR2: MNHEY, SMNVEV (reference sequence). The junction had 6 bases not matched to a gene; V was cut back by 2 bases and J by 6 bases. The CDR3 has 14 residues. The CDR3 sequence is CASSLVSGEIEQYF. CDR3 DNA: TGTGCCAGCAGTTTAGTTAGCGGGGAGATCGAGCAGTACTTC.

The chain uses TRBV11-2 and TRBJ2-2, with TRBD1 as a possible D gene (5 bases). Trimming pared 5 bases from V and 6 bases from J, leaving 10 bases between. Germline V lookup: CDR1 SGHAT, CDR2 FQNNGV. The length of the CDR3 is 13 residues. The CDR3 coding sequence is TGTGCCAGCAGCCGGACAATCGCCGGGGAGCTGTTTTTT. Translating gives CASSRTIAGELFF.

The V and J genes are TRBV18 and TRBJ2-7; a weak D match, TRBD1 (6 bases). CDR3 length: 13 amino acids. Germline CDR1 reads KGHSH; CDR2 reads LQKENI. The V and J ends lost 4 bases and 4 bases respectively, with 11 bases between them. The CDR3 spells CASSLGQLYEQYF. The CDR3 coding sequence is TGTGCCAGCTCACTAGGACAGCTTTACGAGCAGTACTTC.

The J gene is TRBJ2-7, the V gene TRBV6-1; maybe TRBD1 (7 bases). V was cut by 1 base and J by 3 bases, with 13 bases left in between. The CDR3 sequence is 15 residues long. CDR1 is MNHNS and CDR2 is SASEGT in the germline V gene. The CDR3 DNA follows: TGTGCCAGCAGTGAAGGACAGGGAGCGGGCTACGAGCAGTACTTC. Residues: CASSEGQGAGYEQYF.

The chain links TRBV19 to TRBJ2-7; TRBD2 matches at 11 bases. Germline CDR1 is LNHDA and CDR2 is SQIVND (reference sequence). The ends lost 3 bases at V and 4 bases at J; junction bases unmatched: 2. This CDR3 contains 14 residues. The CDR3 bases are TGTGCCAGTAGTATTAGGACTAGCGGGTACGAGCAGTACTTC. Protein product: CASSIRTSGYEQYF.